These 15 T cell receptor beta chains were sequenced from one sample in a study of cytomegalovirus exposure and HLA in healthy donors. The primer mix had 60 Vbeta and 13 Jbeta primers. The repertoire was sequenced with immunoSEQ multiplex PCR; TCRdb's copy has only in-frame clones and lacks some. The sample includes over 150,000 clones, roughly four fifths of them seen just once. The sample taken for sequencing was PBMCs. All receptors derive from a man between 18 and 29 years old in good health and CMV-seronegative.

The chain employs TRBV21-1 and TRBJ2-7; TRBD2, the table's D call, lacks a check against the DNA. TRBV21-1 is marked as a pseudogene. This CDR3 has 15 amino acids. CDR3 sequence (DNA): TGTGCCAGCAGCAAAGACCGCGGTAGGACGGGGGAGCAGTACTTC. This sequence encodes CASSKDRGRTGEQYF.

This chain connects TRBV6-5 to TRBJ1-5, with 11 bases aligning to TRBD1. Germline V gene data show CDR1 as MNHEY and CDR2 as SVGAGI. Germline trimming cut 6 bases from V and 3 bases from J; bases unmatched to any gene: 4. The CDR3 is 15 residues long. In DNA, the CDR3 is TGTGCCAGCAGGCGGGACAGGGGGACCAATCAGCCCCAGCATTTT. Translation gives CASRRDRGTNQPQHF.

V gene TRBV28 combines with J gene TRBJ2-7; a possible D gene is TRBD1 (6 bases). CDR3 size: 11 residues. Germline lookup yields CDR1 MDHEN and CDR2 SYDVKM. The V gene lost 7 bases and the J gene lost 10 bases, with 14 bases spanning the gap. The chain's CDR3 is CASTTRGFQYF. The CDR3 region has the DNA TGTGCCAGCACCACAAGGGGGTTCCAGTACTTC.

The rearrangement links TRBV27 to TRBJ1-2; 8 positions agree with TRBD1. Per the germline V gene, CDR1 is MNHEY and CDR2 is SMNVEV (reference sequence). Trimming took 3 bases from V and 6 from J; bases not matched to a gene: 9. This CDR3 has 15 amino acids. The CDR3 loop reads CASSFGTGTGDGYTF. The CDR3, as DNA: TGTGCCAGCAGTTTTGGGACCGGGACAGGAGATGGCTACACCTTC.

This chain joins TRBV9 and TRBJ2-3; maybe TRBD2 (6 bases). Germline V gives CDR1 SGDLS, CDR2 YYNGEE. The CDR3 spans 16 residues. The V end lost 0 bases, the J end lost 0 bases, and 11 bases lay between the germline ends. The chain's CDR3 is CASSVAWGDSTDTQYF. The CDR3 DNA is TGTGCCAGCAGCGTAGCTTGGGGGGATAGCACAGATACGCAGTATTTT.

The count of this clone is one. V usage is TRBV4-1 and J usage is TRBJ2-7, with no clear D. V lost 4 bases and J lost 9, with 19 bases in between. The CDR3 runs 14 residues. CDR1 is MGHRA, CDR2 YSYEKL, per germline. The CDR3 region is CASSLAPLRQAQYF. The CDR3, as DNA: TGCGCCAGCAGCCTCGCCCCCCTCCGACAAGCGCAGTACTTC.

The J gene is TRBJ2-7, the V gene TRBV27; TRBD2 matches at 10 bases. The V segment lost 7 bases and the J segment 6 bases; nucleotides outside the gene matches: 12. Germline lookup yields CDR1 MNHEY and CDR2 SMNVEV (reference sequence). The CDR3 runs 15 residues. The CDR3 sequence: CASTPLAGAPLEQYF. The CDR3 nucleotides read TGTGCCAGCACCCCTCTAGCGGGAGCCCCCCTCGAGCAGTACTTC.

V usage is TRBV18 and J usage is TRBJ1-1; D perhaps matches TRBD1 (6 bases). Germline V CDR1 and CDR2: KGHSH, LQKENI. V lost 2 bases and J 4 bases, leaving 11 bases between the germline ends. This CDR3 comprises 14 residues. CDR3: CASSPFRTVTEAFF. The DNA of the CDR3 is TGTGCCAGCTCACCATTCCGGACAGTCACTGAAGCTTTCTTT.

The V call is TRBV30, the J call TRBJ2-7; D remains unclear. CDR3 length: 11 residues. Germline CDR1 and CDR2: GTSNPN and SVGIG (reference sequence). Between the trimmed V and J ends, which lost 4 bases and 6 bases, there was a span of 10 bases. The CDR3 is CAWTQAREQYF. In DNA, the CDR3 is TGTGCCTGGACCCAAGCCCGCGAGCAGTACTTC.

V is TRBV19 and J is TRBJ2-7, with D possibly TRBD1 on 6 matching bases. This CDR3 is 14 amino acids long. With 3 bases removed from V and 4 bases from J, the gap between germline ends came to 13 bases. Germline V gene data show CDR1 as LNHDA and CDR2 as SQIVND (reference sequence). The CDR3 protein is CASSMRARGYEQYF. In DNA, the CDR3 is TGTGCCAGTAGTATGAGGGCAAGGGGGTACGAGCAGTACTTC.

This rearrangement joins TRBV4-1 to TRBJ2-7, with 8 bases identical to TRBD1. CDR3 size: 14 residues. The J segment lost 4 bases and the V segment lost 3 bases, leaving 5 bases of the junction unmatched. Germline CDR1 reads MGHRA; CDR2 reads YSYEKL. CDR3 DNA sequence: TGCGCCAGCAGCCACCGGACAGGGCCATACGAGCAGTACTTC. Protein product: CASSHRTGPYEQYF.

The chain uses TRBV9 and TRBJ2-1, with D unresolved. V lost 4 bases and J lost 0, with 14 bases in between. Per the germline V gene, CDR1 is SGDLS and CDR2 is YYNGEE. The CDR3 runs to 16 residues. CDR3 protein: CASSPRGLSSYNEQFF. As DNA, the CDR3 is TGTGCCAGCAGCCCCCGTGGTCTGAGCTCCTACAATGAGCAGTTCTTC.

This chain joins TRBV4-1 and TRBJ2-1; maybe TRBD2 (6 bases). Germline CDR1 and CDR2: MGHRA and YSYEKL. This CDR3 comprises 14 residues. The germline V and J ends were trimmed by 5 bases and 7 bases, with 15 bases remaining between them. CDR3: CASSSVPSVNEQFF. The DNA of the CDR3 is TGCGCCAGCAGCTCTGTGCCTAGCGTGAATGAGCAGTTCTTC.

CDR3 in amino acids: CASSPQDGSSYEQYF. In DNA, the CDR3 is TGTGCCAGCTCACCCCAGGACGGGAGCTCCTACGAGCAGTACTTC. The chain is built from TRBV18 and TRBJ2-7; D may be TRBD2 (6 bases). The germline V and J ends were trimmed by 3 bases and 0 bases, with 12 bases remaining between them. Germline CDR1 is KGHSH and CDR2 is LQKENI. The CDR3 has 15 amino acids. Full variable domain (rest looked up from reference TRBV18 and TRBJ2-7): NAGVMQNPRHLVRRRGQEARLRCSPMKGHSHVYWYRQLPEEGLKFMVYLQKENIIDESGMPKERFSAEFPKEGPSILRIQQVVRGDSAAYFCASSPQDGSSYEQYFGPGTRLTVT.

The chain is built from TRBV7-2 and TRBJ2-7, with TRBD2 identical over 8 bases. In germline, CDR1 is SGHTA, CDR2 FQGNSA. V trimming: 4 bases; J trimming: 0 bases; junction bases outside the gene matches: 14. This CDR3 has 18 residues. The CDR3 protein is CASSYRGLASRSSYEQYF. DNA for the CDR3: TGTGCCAGCAGCTACCGAGGACTAGCTTCCAGGAGCTCCTACGAGCAGTACTTC. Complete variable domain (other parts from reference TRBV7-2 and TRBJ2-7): GAGVSQSPSNKVTEKGKDVELRCDPISGHTALYWYRQSLGQGLEFLIYFQGNSAPDKSGLPSDRFSAERTGGSVSTLTIQRTQQEDSAVYLCASSYRGLASRSSYEQYFGPGTRLTVT.